The clone carrying this TCR beta chain was picked up many times. Its matching antigen is unknown. The length of the CDR3 is 17 residues. CDR1 is LGHNT, CDR2 FRNRAP, per germline. The V and J ends lost 5 bases and 3 bases, in that order; junction bases with no gene match: 12. Combining iRepertoire HTBI primers with Arm-PCR of CDR3 regions, the authors built TCR beta libraries. Each CDR3 protein is one row after TCRdb ran MiXCR on the multiplex PCR reads. This table holds more than 400,000 distinct CDR3 sequences, 16% found once. Time point meaning: newly diagnosed GD, antithyroid drugs for less than 3 months. Construction of the TCR library relied on RNA isolated from PBMCs. The record originates from a study of regulatory T cells in long-lasting Graves disease. Findings and caveats of the study: Whereas 1,000 or so public clonotypes were shared by new patients, persistent patients shared more, at roughly 2,500.

The data also belong to a second study, concerning T cells in Graves' hyperthyroidism and ophthalmopathy. That investigation notes: Separation of ophthalmopathy from stable hyperthyroidism was achieved by a 13 V-J model. Ophthalmopathy was identified by the model a median roughly 6.5 months ahead of onset.

The TCR comes from a man aged 35 to 55 with Graves disease. Sequencing used peripheral blood mononuclear cells (PBMCs), obtained at new diagnosis, from a patient treated with antithyroid drugs. This chain joins TRBV12-5 and TRBJ2-7; TRBD2 matches at 11 bases. The CDR3 nucleotides read TGTGCTAGTGGTCTACGGACTAGCGGGCCGTCCAGCTACGAGCAGTACTTC. Amino acids: CASGLRTSGPSSYEQYF.